Listed below are T cell receptor beta chains from one sample, sequenced in a study of cytomegalovirus exposure and HLA in healthy donors. TCRdb keeps only in-frame clones here, not all; method: immunoSEQ multiplex PCR. In the table there are around 70,000 clones, 94% of which are singletons. What was sequenced was PBMCs. These TCRs come from a woman aged 18-29 years in good health and CMV-seronegative. Each CDR3 is given with its conserved first and last residue. Fields, in order: V gene, clone size, J gene, D gene, CDR3 DNA, CDR3 protein. A D gene is named only where the DNA matches it firmly. For some rows the clone size is stated as once, few or many, or as a class when expanded; others skip it.

V: TRBV29-1; size: once; J: TRBJ1-5; D: TRBD1; DNA: TGCAGCGTTGTAACAGGGGGCGCGAGGGGACAGCCCCAGCATTTT; CDR3: CSVVTGGARGQPQHF
V: TRBV5-4; size: .; J: TRBJ1-2; D: TRBD1; DNA: TGTGCCAGCAGCTTGCCGGGACAGGGTCTCTATGGCTACACCTTC; CDR3: CASSLPGQGLYGYTF
V: TRBV7-8; size: .; J: TRBJ1-5; D: .; DNA: TGTGCCAGCAGCACGTCTGGTCCCGGGGGGCGCGTTCAGCCCCAGCATTTT; CDR3: CASSTSGPGGRVQPQHF
V: TRBV11-3; size: .; J: TRBJ2-3; D: TRBD2; DNA: TGTGCCAGCAGCTTTCGGACTAGCGGGGGGGCCACAGATACGCAGTATTTT; CDR3: CASSFRTSGGATDTQYF
V: TRBV11-2; size: .; J: TRBJ1-2; D: TRBD1; DNA: TGTGCCAGCAGCCCCACAGGGGGCTATGGCTACACCTTC; CDR3: CASSPTGGYGYTF
V: TRBV18; size: .; J: TRBJ2-1; D: TRBD2; DNA: TGTGCCAGCTCTCCAAACCTAGCGGGGGGGAACAATGAGCAGTTCTTC; CDR3: CASSPNLAGGNNEQFF
V: TRBV28; size: .; J: TRBJ2-2; D: .; DNA: TGTGCCAGTACCGGGTCCTACAGGCTCACCGGGGAGCTGTTTTTT; CDR3: CASTGSYRLTGELFF
V: TRBV2; size: .; J: TRBJ2-7; D: TRBD2; DNA: TGTGCCAGCAAATTAGGGACTACAACCGAGCAGTACTTC; CDR3: CASKLGTTTEQYF
V: TRBV9; size: .; J: TRBJ2-7; D: TRBD2; DNA: TGTGCCAGCAGCAGCTATAGCGGGGGGGGATCCTACGAGCAGTACTTC; CDR3: CASSSYSGGGSYEQYF
V: TRBV4-1; size: .; J: TRBJ1-1; D: .; DNA: TGCGCCAGCAGCCTTAACCTCAGCGGGCGGGAAGCTTTCTTT; CDR3: CASSLNLSGREAFF
V: TRBV7-2; size: .; J: TRBJ2-7; D: .; DNA: TGTGCCAGCAGCTTAAGACGGCGGGCCTACGAGCAGTACTTC; CDR3: CASSLRRRAYEQYF
V: TRBV5-4; size: .; J: TRBJ2-7; D: TRBD1; DNA: TGTGCCAGCAGCGATTTATATCGGACAGGGGAAGACGAGCAGTACTTC; CDR3: CASSDLYRTGEDEQYF
V: TRBV14; size: .; J: TRBJ1-6; D: TRBD1; DNA: TGTGCCAGCAGCCAAGACAGGACAGGGAATTCACCCCTCCACTTT; CDR3: CASSQDRTGNSPLHF
V: TRBV7-2; size: .; J: TRBJ1-2; D: TRBD1; DNA: TGTGCCAGCAGCTTAGCTGGGGAGGGCCCGGGACAGGGGGCGAGTTTGAGTGGCTACACCTTC; CDR3: CASSLAGEGPGQGASLSGYTF
V: TRBV4-3; size: .; J: TRBJ1-2; D: TRBD1; DNA: TGCGCCAGCAGCCAATTCACAACCGGGACAGGCTATGGCTACACCTTC; CDR3: CASSQFTTGTGYGYTF
V: TRBV7-2; size: .; J: TRBJ2-1; D: TRBD2; DNA: TGTGCCAGCAGCATCGGACTAGCGGGGGGGCCTTTTTACAATGAGCAGTTCTTC; CDR3: CASSIGLAGGPFYNEQFF
V: TRBV2; size: once; J: TRBJ2-5; D: TRBD1; DNA: TGTGCCAGCAGTGTTGGGACAGGGGTTCAAGAGACCCAGTACTTC; CDR3: CASSVGTGVQETQYF